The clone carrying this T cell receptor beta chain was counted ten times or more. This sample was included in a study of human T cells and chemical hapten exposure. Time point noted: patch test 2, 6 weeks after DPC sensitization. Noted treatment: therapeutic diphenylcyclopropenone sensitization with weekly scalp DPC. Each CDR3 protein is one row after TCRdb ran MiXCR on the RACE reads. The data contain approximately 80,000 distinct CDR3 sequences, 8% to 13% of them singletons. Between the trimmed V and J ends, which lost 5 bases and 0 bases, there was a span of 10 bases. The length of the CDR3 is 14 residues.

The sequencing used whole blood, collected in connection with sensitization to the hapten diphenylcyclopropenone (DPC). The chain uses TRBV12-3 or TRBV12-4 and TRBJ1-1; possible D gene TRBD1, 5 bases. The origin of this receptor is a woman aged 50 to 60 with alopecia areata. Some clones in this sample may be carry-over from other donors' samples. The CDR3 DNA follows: TGTGCCAGCAGTCGACAGTCCGTGAACACTGAAGCTTTCTTT. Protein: CASSRQSVNTEAFF.